The T cell receptor beta chain described here comes from a study of cytomegalovirus exposure and HLA in healthy donors. Whole-study results and caveats: In presence/absence analyses, roughly uniform sequencing depth across donors was assumed.

As to this clone: What it binds is not known.

The PCR contained 60 Vbeta and 13 Jbeta primers. Method: immunoSEQ multiplex PCR; TCRdb's copy keeps in-frame clones and lacks some. This sample has over 150,000 clones, with roughly 80% found just once. Sequenced input: PBMCs. The sequence derives from a man younger than 30 in good health and CMV-seropositive.

The CDR3 coding sequence is TGTGCCAGCAGTTACTCTCTGGGGCCCGGGGAGCTGTTTTTT. Protein sequence: CASSYSLGPGELFF. V gene TRBV6-5 combines with J gene TRBJ2-2, with D perhaps matching TRBD1 (5 bases). The CDR3 runs to 14 residues. Germline V CDR1 and CDR2: MNHEY, SVGAGI. V dropped 0 bases and J dropped 6 bases, with 8 bases sitting between them.